The clone carrying this TCR beta chain occurred once. These data come from a study of blood T cell repertoires in COVID-19. The wider study: Whether acute or convalescent, the COVID-19 samples came from the United States, Italy and Spain. In each case, the material was cDNA or gDNA derived from T cells, B-cell-depleted T cells, or PBMCs.

V lost 1 base, J lost 16 bases, and 14 bases lay in between. The CDR3 is 12 residues long. In the original workflow: Cell counts per sample came from amplifying reference gene primers. Some clones are missing from TCRdb's copy, which holds only in-frame ones; the method was immunoSEQ multiplex PCR. D and trimming were read from the DNA, whereas the V and J calls and clone size are those reported in that table. This sample has hundreds of thousands of clones, with about 90% found just once. Sample: peripheral blood. This TCR derives from a woman under 30 who had recovered from COVID-19. The J gene is TRBJ2-1, the V gene TRBV12-3 or TRBV12-4; D perhaps matches TRBD1 (6 bases). CDR3 coding DNA: TGTGCCAGCAGTTTAGGTCGGGGACAAGTTTTCTTC. This gives the protein CASSLGRGQVFF.